The clone carrying this TCR beta chain was found once. What it binds is unknown. The data originate from a study of cytomegalovirus exposure and HLA in healthy donors. Study observations and caveats: Serostatus for CMV was the only available immune exposure information.

This PCR relied on a set of 60 Vbeta primers and 13 Jbeta primers. Using immunoSEQ multiplex PCR, the repertoire was profiled, and TCRdb retains in-frame clones only, with some absent. The sample holds some 140,000 clones, about four fifths seen once. Losses at the gene ends were 7 bases for V and 2 bases for J; bases not matched to a gene: 10. Germline CDR1 MNHNS, CDR2 SASEGT. This CDR3 contains 15 residues. The V and J genes are TRBV6-1 and TRBJ2-7; TRBD2 aligns across 8 bases. The TCR was taken from a man aged 25-40 years in good health. Material for sequencing was PBMCs. The CDR3 reads CASKTRGGVAYEQYF. The DNA for the CDR3 is TGTGCCAGCAAAACCCGGGGGGGTGTCGCCTACGAGCAGTACTTC.